This T cell receptor beta chain was profiled in a study of beta chain features in type 1 diabetes. Reverse transcription of all isolated RNA meant that expressed TCRB transcripts were sequenced. Naive, central memory and regulatory T cell samples averaged roughly 3.7 million reads. The protocol was immunoSEQ multiplex PCR, while the TCRdb copy is restricted to in-frame clones and leaves out a portion. The table records under 200,000 clones, around 8.5% of them present only once. A note on this clone: Its antigen is not known.

Study-wide points: Patients' naive, central memory and Treg TCRB repertoires seemed closer to one another than those of healthy donors. A PCR bias possibly favoring shorter templates would apply equally to patients and controls.

Populations obtained by sorting all exceeded 95% purity. The CDR3 spans 15 residues. In germline, CDR1 is SGHNT, CDR2 YYREEE (reference sequence). V was clipped by 4 bases and J by 0 bases, with 11 bases between them. The chain uses TRBV5-4 and TRBJ1-5, with D uncertain. The sequence derives from a man younger than 35 in good health. What was sequenced was central memory CD4+ T cells from blood. Written as DNA, the CDR3 is TGTGCCAGCAGCGAAATGAGTGATAGCAATCAGCCCCAGCATTTT. Its protein is CASSEMSDSNQPQHF.